These 18 T cell receptor beta chains originate from one sample sequenced in a study of cytomegalovirus exposure and HLA in healthy donors (dated 2017 in TCRdb). The receptor library was made with the immunoSEQ multiplex PCR assay. A mixture of 60 forward primers for TCR Vbeta segments and 13 reverse primers for TCR Jbeta segments was used in the multiplex PCR. TCRdb provides this immuneACCESS table in a form limited to in-frame rearrangements. Some clones are lacking; in checked studies, under half of them reflect an unresolved V gene, and why the rest are absent is not known. This sample lists 110,000 to 150,000 clones; 77% were detected once. Approximately 3.8% of the sample belongs to the ten largest clones. Sequenced material: PBMCs. The receptor set was obtained from a male donor in good health and CMV-seronegative.

The V and J genes are TRBV7-9 and TRBJ1-2, with TRBD1 matching 9 bases. This CDR3 region has 16 residues. The junction had 7 bases not matched to a gene; V was cut back by 2 bases and J by 3 bases. Germline-derived CDR1 and CDR2 are SEHNR and FQNEAQ (reference sequence). In DNA form, the CDR3 reads TGTGCCAGCAGCTTAAACCCCGGGACAGGGCACTATGGCTACACCTTC. Protein product: CASSLNPGTGHYGYTF.

V gene TRBV27 combines with J gene TRBJ2-7; 9 bases agree with TRBD1. The CDR3 consists of 15 residues. V dropped 8 bases and J dropped 4; count of bases not matched to a gene: 12. In germline, CDR1 is MNHEY, CDR2 SMNVEV (reference sequence). CDR3 nucleotide sequence: TGTGCCAGCTCAACTACAGGGGGCGATGTATACGAGCAGTACTTC. It translates to CASSTTGGDVYEQYF.

This chain connects TRBV11-3 to TRBJ2-3; 10 nucleotides match TRBD2. The ends lost 4 bases at V and 4 bases at J; junction bases unmatched: 5. Germline V gene sequence: CDR1 SGHNT, CDR2 YENEEA. This CDR3 contains 15 residues. The CDR3 here is CASSSGLADSDTQYF. CDR3 DNA sequence: TGTGCCAGCAGCTCCGGACTAGCGGACTCAGATACGCAGTATTTT.

This clone was counted once. V is TRBV19 and J is TRBJ2-1, with D possibly matching TRBD2 (6 bases). The CDR3 sequence is 15 residues long. The V gene lost 4 bases and the J gene lost 7 bases, with 17 bases spanning the gap. Looked up from germline, CDR1 is LNHDA and CDR2 is SQIVND (reference sequence). The chain's CDR3 is CASSKNVGLHNEQFF. CDR3 DNA sequence: TGTGCCAGTAGTAAGAACGTGGGACTCCATAATGAGCAGTTCTTC.

The V and J genes are TRBV27 and TRBJ2-5; 11 bases align to TRBD2. Per germline, CDR1 MNHEY and CDR2 SMNVEV (reference sequence). The CDR3 is 15 residues long. V was clipped by 3 bases and J by 2 bases; unmatched bases: 2. CDR3 sequence: CASSFTSGGQETQYF. For the CDR3, the DNA is TGTGCCAGCAGTTTCACTAGCGGGGGTCAAGAGACCCAGTACTTC.

J is TRBJ1-2 and V is TRBV2; 7 bases match TRBD1. Germline V gene data show CDR1 as SNHLY and CDR2 as FYNNEI. This CDR3 has 15 amino acids. The J segment lost 1 base and the V segment lost 3 bases, leaving 5 bases of the junction unmatched. The CDR3 region has the DNA TGTGCCAGCAGTGACCTGACAGGGCTTAACTATGGCTACACCTTC. It is translated as CASSDLTGLNYGYTF.

The chain joins TRBV6-5 to TRBJ2-7; no definite D call. This CDR3 has 14 residues. V dropped 5 bases and J dropped 0 bases, with 11 bases sitting between them. From germline, CDR1 is MNHEY and CDR2 SVGAGI. CDR3 sequence: CASSRQGSSYEQYF. CDR3 nucleotides: TGTGCCAGCAGTCGACAAGGTAGCTCCTACGAGCAGTACTTC.

As for this clone: Other DNA sequences from this sample encode an identical CDR3 as well. This rearrangement joins TRBV9 to TRBJ2-5, with 15 nucleotides matching TRBD2. The length of the CDR3 is 15 residues. V was clipped by 4 bases and J by 5 bases; unmatched bases: 3. In germline, CDR1 is SGDLS, CDR2 YYNGEE. The CDR3 protein is CASSPGLAGGETQYF. For the CDR3, the DNA is TGTGCCAGCAGCCCCGGACTAGCGGGGGGGGAGACCCAGTACTTC.

The rearrangement links TRBV6-5 to TRBJ2-5; 7 nucleotides match TRBD1. CDR3 length: 15 amino acids. V lost 6 bases and J lost 2; bases outside the gene matches: 9. Germline CDR1 MNHEY, CDR2 SVGAGI. CDR3 region: CASRVPGTAQETQYF. The CDR3 DNA follows: TGTGCCAGCAGAGTTCCCGGGACAGCACAAGAGACCCAGTACTTC.

This chain connects TRBV30 to TRBJ2-3, with D perhaps matching TRBD2 (5 bases). Germline loops: CDR1 GTSNPN, CDR2 SVGIG (reference sequence). V was pared by 1 base and J by 11 bases, with 13 bases between. The CDR3 totals 12 residues. The CDR3 reads CAWSGTLRGQYF. For the CDR3, the DNA is TGTGCCTGGAGTGGGACCCTCCGGGGGCAGTATTTT.

Only one count was recorded for this clone. V usage is TRBV7-9 and J usage is TRBJ1-3; D possibly corresponds to TRBD1 (5 bases). Per the germline V gene, CDR1 is SEHNR and CDR2 is FQNEAQ (reference sequence). V was clipped by 6 bases and J by 4 bases, with 10 bases between them. The CDR3 consists of 13 residues. Here the CDR3 reads CASSRPGGNTIYF. The CDR3 DNA is TGTGCCAGCAGTCGACCAGGGGGAAACACCATATATTTT.

This clone was counted once. J is TRBJ1-5 and V is TRBV7-2; TRBD1 might be the D (5 bases). The CDR3 length is 15 residues. CDR1 is SGHTA and CDR2 is FQGNSA in the germline V gene. With 6 bases removed from V and 1 base from J, the gap between germline ends came to 13 bases. This CDR3 reads CASRTGQGSNQPQHF. The CDR3 DNA reads TGTGCCAGCAGAACCGGGCAGGGAAGCAATCAGCCCCAGCATTTT.

V usage is TRBV19 and J usage is TRBJ1-2; 7 nucleotides line up with TRBD1. This CDR3 has 16 residues. Germline V gene lookup returns CDR1 LNHDA and CDR2 SQIVND (reference sequence). The V segment lost 7 bases and the J segment 4 bases; nucleotides outside the gene matches: 15. CDR3 DNA sequence: TGTGCCAGTAACTTCGTGGGGGACAGAATACTCTATGGCTACACCTTC. Amino acid sequence: CASNFVGDRILYGYTF.

The table lists this clone with a count of one. This chain joins TRBV2 and TRBJ1-1; maybe TRBD1 (6 bases). The germline CDR1 and CDR2 sequences are SNHLY and FYNNEI. V lost 7 bases and J 5 bases, leaving 17 bases between the germline ends. CDR3 length: 14 residues. This CDR3 is CASTKEGGRTEAFF. The CDR3 nucleotides read TGTGCCAGCACTAAGGAAGGGGGTCGGACTGAAGCTTTCTTT. Full variable domain (outside the CDR3, taken from reference TRBV2 and TRBJ1-1): EPEVTQTPSHQVTQMGQEVILRCVPISNHLYFYWYRQILGQKVEFLVSFYNNEISEKSEIFDDQFSVERPDGSNFTLKIRSTKLEDSAMYFCASTKEGGRTEAFFGQGTRLTVV.

This clone was observed once. The rearrangement joins TRBV27 to TRBJ2-7; 10 nucleotides line up with TRBD2. There are 14 residues in the CDR3. Germline loops: CDR1 MNHEY, CDR2 SMNVEV (reference sequence). Unmatched junction bases numbered 7, after V lost 6 bases and J lost 5 bases. CDR3 in DNA: TGTGCCAGCAGCTTAGTAGCGGGGGGCCACGAGCAGTACTTC. This encodes CASSLVAGGHEQYF.

The rearrangement uses TRBV10-3 and TRBJ2-7, with 7 bases that match TRBD2. Unmatched junction bases numbered 4, after V lost 4 bases and J lost 4 bases. Looked up from germline, CDR1 is ENHRY and CDR2 is SYGVKD. This CDR3 has 13 amino acids. The CDR3 nucleotides read TGTGCCATCAGTGTGGGGGGGAGTTACGAGCAGTACTTC. Translating it yields CAISVGGSYEQYF.

V is TRBV7-2 and J is TRBJ1-2; D gene uncertain. CDR1 is SGHTA, CDR2 FQGNSA, per germline. Trimming shortened V by 4 bases and J by 0 bases, and 9 bases separated the two germline ends. There are 14 residues in the CDR3. The CDR3 DNA reads TGTGCCAGCAGCTCCGGACTTACTAACTATGGCTACACCTTC. Translated, it gives CASSSGLTNYGYTF.

This chain uses TRBV7-8 with TRBJ1-1; D is possibly TRBD1 (6 bases). V shed 5 bases and J shed 1 base, with 8 bases lying between them. CDR1 is SGHVS, CDR2 FQNEAQ, per germline. The CDR3 totals 13 residues. In nucleotides, the CDR3 is TGTGCCAGCAGCACAGGGAGGAACACTGAAGCTTTCTTT. This encodes CASSTGRNTEAFF.